This T cell receptor (beta chain) emerged from a study of blood T cell repertoires in COVID-19. Study context: Material from acute and convalescent COVID-19 was sourced from the United States, Italy and Spain. T cells, B-cell-depleted T cells, or PBMCs supplied cDNA or gDNA.

Germline values: CDR1 LNHDA, CDR2 SQIVND (reference sequence). The CDR3 is 14 amino acids. V lost 1 base to trimming and J lost 8 bases; unmatched junction nucleotides: 5. The study counted Cohort 3 donors as recovered given two negative PCRs, clearance, or symptom resolution. In the original workflow: It was from reference gene primer amplification that nucleated cell counts were estimated. TCRdb's copy holds only in-frame clones and misses some; the assay was immunoSEQ multiplex PCR. V and J calls and clone size are copied from that table; D and trimming were computed from the DNA. Here the sample spans 150,000 to 200,000 clones, about 85% being singletons.

The source of this sequence is a man in his forties or fifties who had recovered from COVID-19. Sequences were obtained from PBMCs or T cells enriched from blood (not recorded which). The chain couples TRBV19 to TRBJ1-1; 9 bases line up with TRBD1. The CDR3 coding sequence is TGTGCCAGTAGTATAGGTACAGGACAGGGGGAAGCTTTCTTT. Translated: CASSIGTGQGEAFF.